This T cell receptor beta chain was identified during a study of blood T cell repertoires in COVID-19. Study summary: Whether acute or convalescent, the COVID-19 samples came from the United States, Italy and Spain. Nucleic acid was either cDNA or gDNA, and it came from T cells, B-cell-depleted T cells, or PBMCs.

Original processing notes: Reference gene primer amplification in the assay estimated nucleated cell counts. Measured with immunoSEQ multiplex PCR; TCRdb has only the in-frame clones, and not every one. The V and J calls and clone size were taken over from that table, and D and trimming were inferred from the DNA. This table holds over 85,000 clones, 85% found once. The origin of this receptor is a man at least 80 years old with acute or convalescent COVID-19. The sample comprised peripheral blood.

The CDR3 loop reads CAWSKPDRGYYGYTF. CDR3 nucleotide sequence: TGTGCCTGGAGCAAACCGGACAGGGGCTACTATGGCTACACCTTC. The rearrangement links TRBV30 to TRBJ1-2; 9 nucleotides match TRBD1. The V and J ends lost 3 bases and 3 bases, in that order; junction bases with no gene match: 8. This CDR3 has 15 amino acids. The germline gives CDR1 GTSNPN, CDR2 SVGIG (reference sequence).